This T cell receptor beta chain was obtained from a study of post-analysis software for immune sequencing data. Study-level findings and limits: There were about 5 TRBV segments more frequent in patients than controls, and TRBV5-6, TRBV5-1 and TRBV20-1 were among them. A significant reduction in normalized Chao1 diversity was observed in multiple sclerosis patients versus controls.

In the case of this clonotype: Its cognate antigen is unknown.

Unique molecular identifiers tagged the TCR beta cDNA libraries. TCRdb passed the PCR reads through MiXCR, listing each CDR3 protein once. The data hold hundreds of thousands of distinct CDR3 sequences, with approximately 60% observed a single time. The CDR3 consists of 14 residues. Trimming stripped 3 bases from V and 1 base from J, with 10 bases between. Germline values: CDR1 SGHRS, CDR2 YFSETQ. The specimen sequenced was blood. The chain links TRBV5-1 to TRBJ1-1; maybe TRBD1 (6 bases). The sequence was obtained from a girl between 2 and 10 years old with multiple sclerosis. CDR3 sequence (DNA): TGCGCCAGCAGCTCACCGACAGGGAACACTGAAGCTTTCTTT. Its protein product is CASSSPTGNTEAFF.